Sequencing of this TCR beta chain was carried out in a study of T cell responses to AZD1222 COVID-19 vaccine. In the study overall: Second doses at about 4 or about 12 weeks were pooled. Whole-study results and caveats: Baseline serostatus was positive in only five to seven AZD1222 recipients. Samples come after the peak T cell response, not at day 14. Spike-specific TCR breadth and depth went up after people got two AZD1222 doses.

This clone came up a few times. Its cognate antigen is unknown. TCRdb's copy holds only in-frame clones and misses some; the assay was immunoSEQ multiplex PCR. Of about 140,000 clones listed, about nine tenths are singletons. Germline CDR1 MNHNY, CDR2 SVGAGI (reference sequence). The CDR3 contains 14 residues. Between the trimmed V and J ends, which lost 8 bases and 3 bases, there was a span of 16 bases. This rearrangement joins TRBV6-6 to TRBJ1-2; D might be TRBD1 (5 bases). The sequencing here drew on peripheral blood, taken on day 0 of AZD1222 vaccination. The TCR comes from an adult in good health. DNA for the CDR3: TGTGCCAGCGGCCATCGGGCCAGGGACTATGGCTACACCTTC. It specifies CASGHRARDYGYTF.